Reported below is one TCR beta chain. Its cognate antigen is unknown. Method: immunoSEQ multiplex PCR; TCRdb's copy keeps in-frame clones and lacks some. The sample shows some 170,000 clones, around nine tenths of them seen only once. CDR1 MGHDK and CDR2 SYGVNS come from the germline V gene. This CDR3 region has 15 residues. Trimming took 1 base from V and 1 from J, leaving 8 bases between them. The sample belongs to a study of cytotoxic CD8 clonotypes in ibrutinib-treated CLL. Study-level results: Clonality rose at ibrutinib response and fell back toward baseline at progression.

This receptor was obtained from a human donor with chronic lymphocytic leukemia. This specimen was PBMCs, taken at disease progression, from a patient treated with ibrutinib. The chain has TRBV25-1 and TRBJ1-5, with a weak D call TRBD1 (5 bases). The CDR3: CASSESGGSNQPQHF. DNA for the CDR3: TGTGCCAGCAGTGAATCGGGGGGGAGCAATCAGCCCCAGCATTTT.